A single sample is the source of the 30 T cell receptor beta chains below, sequenced in a study of cytomegalovirus exposure and HLA in healthy donors listed by TCRdb under 2017. Receptors were amplified or captured by the immunoSEQ multiplex PCR assay. For the multiplex PCR, a mixture combining 60 forward primers for TCR Vbeta segments and 13 reverse primers for TCR Jbeta segments was used. In its TCRdb copy, this immuneACCESS table keeps in-frame sequences only and misses some clones. Where compared with another copy, unresolved V genes explain less than half of these, and the others have no known cause. Here the sample has more than 140,000 clones; about 75% occur a single time. Roughly 0.7% of the sample belongs to the ten largest clones. The sequencing input was PBMCs. The receptors were gathered from a male donor in good health and CMV-seronegative.

The chain has TRBV30 and TRBJ1-5; 9 bases match TRBD1. J lost 4 bases, V lost 0 bases, and 7 bases had no gene match. The V gene's germline CDR1 is GTSNPN and CDR2 SVGIG (reference sequence). The CDR3 is 16 amino acids. Here the CDR3 reads CAWSVGGQGENQPQHF. The CDR3 nucleotides read TGTGCCTGGAGTGTAGGGGGACAGGGCGAAAATCAGCCCCAGCATTTT.

This sequence joins TRBV7-2 and TRBJ2-1; the match to TRBD1 covers 8 bases. From germline, CDR1 is SGHTA and CDR2 FQGNSA. Trimming cost V 6 bases and J 5 bases; bases outside gene matches: 9. This CDR3 has 15 residues. The CDR3, as DNA: TGTGCCAGCAGGCCAGGGGGCGCTGGCCACAATGAGCAGTTCTTC. It is translated as CASRPGGAGHNEQFF.

V gene TRBV5-8 combines with J gene TRBJ2-5; TRBD1 matches at 9 bases. This CDR3 has 15 amino acids. Looked up from germline, CDR1 is SGHTS and CDR2 is YDEGEE. V shed 0 bases and J 4 bases; nucleotides not matched to a gene: 4. CDR3 sequence reads: CASSLARTGAETQYF. CDR3 bases: TGTGCCAGCAGCTTGGCCAGGACAGGGGCAGAGACCCAGTACTTC.

The chain carries TRBV2 and TRBJ2-7; 8 bases match TRBD2. After removal of 5 bases from V and 7 bases from J, the junction contained 7 bases not matched to a gene. In germline, CDR1 is SNHLY, CDR2 FYNNEI. The CDR3 runs 13 residues. The CDR3 reads CASSTGLAWEQYF. The CDR3 DNA reads TGTGCCAGCAGTACCGGACTAGCTTGGGAGCAGTACTTC.

A few counts support this clone. The chain is built from TRBV18 and TRBJ2-5, with 9 bases that match TRBD2. Germline V gene lookup returns CDR1 KGHSH and CDR2 LQKENI. The V and J ends lost 3 bases and 2 bases, in that order; junction bases with no gene match: 4. This CDR3 has 15 residues. This CDR3 reads CASSPPSGRQETQYF. As DNA, the CDR3 is TGTGCCAGCTCACCTCCCAGCGGGAGGCAAGAGACCCAGTACTTC.

The genes are TRBV18 and TRBJ2-1; 10 nucleotides match TRBD1. V shed 3 bases, J shed 7 bases, and the junction held 3 bases outside the gene matches. CDR1 is KGHSH, CDR2 LQKENI, per germline. The CDR3 extends over 14 amino acids. The DNA for the CDR3 is TGTGCCAGCTCACCTCGACAGGGGGCGAATGAGCAGTTCTTC. Protein product: CASSPRQGANEQFF.

The rearrangement links TRBV29-1 to TRBJ2-3; 8 bases align to TRBD1. V shed 0 bases, J shed 2 bases, and the junction held 13 bases outside the gene matches. This CDR3 spans 18 amino acids. Germline CDR1 SQVTM, CDR2 ANQGSEA. In DNA form, the CDR3 reads TGCAGCGTTGAAGATCACTTAGTCACAGGGGGGACCACAGATACGCAGTATTTT. Translated: CSVEDHLVTGGTTDTQYF.

The chain joins TRBV9 to TRBJ1-3; D may be TRBD1 (5 bases). The CDR3 has 17 residues. V was trimmed by 2 bases and J by 0 bases, leaving 15 bases between them. Germline V lookup: CDR1 SGDLS, CDR2 YYNGEE. This chain's CDR3 is CASSVGGEASSGNTIYF. CDR3 sequence (DNA): TGTGCCAGCAGCGTCGGGGGGGAGGCGAGCTCTGGAAACACCATATATTTT. The whole variable domain, remainder taken from reference TRBV9 and TRBJ1-3, is DSGVTQTPKHLITATGQRVTLRCSPRSGDLSVYWYQQSLDQGLQFLIQYYNGEERAKGNILERFSAQQFPDLHSELNLSSLELGDSALYFCASSVGGEASSGNTIYFGEGSWLTVV.

This clone has more than one count but fewer than ten. The gene calls are TRBV2 and TRBJ2-1, with 9 bases lining up with TRBD2. The trim removed 2 bases at V and 5 bases at J, leaving 7 bases unmatched. The germline V gene has CDR1 SNHLY and CDR2 FYNNEI. CDR3 length: 16 amino acids. The chain's CDR3 is CASSERAGGTNNEQFF. The CDR3 region has the DNA TGTGCCAGCAGTGAAAGGGCGGGAGGGACCAACAATGAGCAGTTCTTC. Full variable domain (rest looked up from reference TRBV2 and TRBJ2-1): EPEVTQTPSHQVTQMGQEVILRCVPISNHLYFYWYRQILGQKVEFLVSFYNNEISEKSEIFDDQFSVERPDGSNFTLKIRSTKLEDSAMYFCASSERAGGTNNEQFFGPGTRLTVL.

For the CDR3, the DNA is TGTGCCAGCAGCTTTCGGGGAACCTCTGGTACCCAGTACTTC. Translation gives CASSFRGTSGTQYF. The chain joins TRBV5-4 to TRBJ2-5, with D tentatively TRBD2 (5 bases). Germline V gene data show CDR1 as SGHNT and CDR2 as YYREEE (reference sequence). V gave up 2 bases and J gave up 8 bases, with 16 bases separating them. This CDR3 contains 14 residues.

V gene TRBV9 combines with J gene TRBJ1-3; 7 nucleotides line up with TRBD1. The germline V gene encodes CDR1 SGDLS and CDR2 YYNGEE. The CDR3 is made up of 15 amino acids. The ends lost 0 bases at V and 2 bases at J; junction bases unmatched: 2. In DNA form, the CDR3 reads TGTGCCAGCAGCGTAGAGGGGGCGGCTGGAAACACCATATATTTT. Protein sequence: CASSVEGAAGNTIYF.

The chain is built from TRBV6-6 and TRBJ2-5, with 16 positions matching TRBD2. Trimming cost V 10 bases and J 11 bases; bases outside gene matches: 10. Germline V CDR1 and CDR2: MNHNY, SVGAGI (reference sequence). The CDR3 runs 14 residues. CDR3 coding DNA: TGTGCCACTGAAAAGGGACTAGCGGGAGGGGAGCAGTACTTC. It specifies CATEKGLAGGEQYF.

This clone was recorded once. This rearrangement joins TRBV6-1 to TRBJ1-1; D is ambiguous. Germline lookup yields CDR1 MNHNS and CDR2 SASEGT. The CDR3 consists of 12 residues. V was cut by 6 bases and J by 6 bases, with 11 bases left in between. This CDR3 reads CASSHRTPEAFF. CDR3 sequence (DNA): TGTGCCAGCAGCCACCGGACTCCTGAAGCTTTCTTT.

The chain has TRBV7-6 and TRBJ2-1, with TRBD2 identical over 11 bases. Trimming cost V 1 base and J 6 bases; bases outside gene matches: 8. The CDR3 has 17 residues. Germline V lookup: CDR1 SGHVS, CDR2 FNYEAQ. CDR3 amino acids: CASSLGDSGGALNEQFF. The CDR3 DNA reads TGTGCCAGCAGCTTAGGAGATAGCGGGGGGGCCCTCAATGAGCAGTTCTTC.

The chain is built from TRBV9 and TRBJ1-1; D is possibly TRBD1 (6 bases). The CDR3 runs to 14 residues. Germline CDR1 and CDR2: SGDLS and YYNGEE. V lost 0 bases, J lost 5 bases, and 11 bases lay in between. CDR3 coding DNA: TGTGCCAGCAGCGTAGGCGTAACAGGGACTGAAGCTTTCTTT. Amino acids: CASSVGVTGTEAFF.

V gene TRBV4-2 combines with J gene TRBJ2-5; 16 nucleotides agree with TRBD2. After removal of 0 bases from V and 1 base from J, the junction contained 5 bases not matched to a gene. Germline V gives CDR1 LGHNA, CDR2 YNFKEQ. The CDR3 loop spans 19 amino acids. For the CDR3, the DNA is TGTGCCAGCAGCCAAGATAGGGGACTAGCGGGAGGGTTCCAAGAGACCCAGTACTTC. Protein sequence: CASSQDRGLAGGFQETQYF.

V gene TRBV9 combines with J gene TRBJ2-7; D is unclear. V shed 0 bases and J shed 2 bases, with 6 bases lying between them. The germline gives CDR1 SGDLS, CDR2 YYNGEE. The CDR3 sequence is 13 residues long. CDR3 region: CASSVDNTYEQYF. The CDR3 nucleotides read TGTGCCAGCAGCGTAGACAACACCTACGAGCAGTACTTC.

J is TRBJ1-2 and V is TRBV15; possibly TRBD1 for D (6 bases). This CDR3 region has 12 residues. CDR1 is LNHNV, CDR2 YYDKDF, per germline (reference sequence). V was trimmed by 0 bases and J by 10 bases, leaving 9 bases between them. The CDR3 nucleotides are TGTGCCACCAGCAGAGACAGGGGATACTACACCTTC. The encoded protein is CATSRDRGYYTF.

This chain connects TRBV7-9 to TRBJ1-2; 12 nucleotides line up with TRBD1. This CDR3 spans 14 amino acids. After removal of 7 bases from V and 7 bases from J, the junction contained 7 bases not matched to a gene. Germline assignment: CDR1 SEHNR and CDR2 FQNEAQ (reference sequence). DNA of the CDR3: TGTGCCAGCATCGGGACAGGGGGCTCCTCTGGCTACACCTTC. As protein: CASIGTGGSSGYTF.

This clone was seen only a few times. The chain carries TRBV6-5 and TRBJ2-1; the D gene is possibly TRBD1 (6 bases). CDR1 MNHEY and CDR2 SVGAGI come from the germline V gene. Trimming left V 0 bases short and J 2 bases short, with 11 bases between. This CDR3 spans 16 amino acids. CDR3 residues: CASSYSGGSTYNEQFF. DNA for the CDR3: TGTGCCAGCAGTTACTCAGGGGGTTCCACCTACAATGAGCAGTTCTTC.

The chain uses TRBV2 and TRBJ2-7, with 8 bases matching TRBD2. V shed 4 bases and J 8 bases; nucleotides not matched to a gene: 7. Germline V CDR1 and CDR2: SNHLY, FYNNEI. The CDR3 runs to 13 residues. The CDR3 reads CASSGRIAGQQYF. The CDR3 DNA follows: TGTGCCAGCAGTGGACGGATAGCGGGGCAGCAGTACTTC.

The rearrangement joins TRBV2 to TRBJ1-3, with TRBD1 matching 7 bases. Germline V gene data show CDR1 as SNHLY and CDR2 as FYNNEI. There are 17 residues in the CDR3. V lost 3 bases and J lost 2; bases outside the gene matches: 10. CDR3 loop: CASSENEGALAGNTIYF. The CDR3 DNA sequence: TGTGCCAGCAGTGAGAATGAGGGGGCGCTCGCTGGAAACACCATATATTTT.

This sequence joins TRBV5-1 and TRBJ2-3; 12 bases are a match to TRBD2. CDR1 is SGHRS, CDR2 YFSETQ, per germline. V shed 4 bases, J shed 3 bases, and the junction held 3 bases outside the gene matches. This CDR3 has 15 amino acids. The CDR3 DNA sequence: TGCGCCAGCAGCAAGGGGACTAGCGGGACAGATACGCAGTATTTT. Its translation: CASSKGTSGTDTQYF.

This chain uses TRBV27 with TRBJ1-2, with a tentative D call TRBD1 (6 bases). V shed 6 bases and J shed 3 bases, with 11 bases lying between them. Germline CDR1 is MNHEY and CDR2 is SMNVEV (reference sequence). This CDR3 spans 13 amino acids. DNA for the CDR3: TGTGCCAGCAGACTTTCAGGGGACTATGGCTACACCTTC. Translating it yields CASRLSGDYGYTF.

The J gene is TRBJ2-5, the V gene TRBV19; no definite D call. Per the germline V gene, CDR1 is LNHDA and CDR2 is SQIVND (reference sequence). V lost 2 bases to trimming and J lost 0 bases, with 7 bases between them. The CDR3 covers 14 residues. CDR3 amino acids: CASSISTYQETQYF. The CDR3 DNA reads as TGTGCCAGTAGTATAAGTACTTACCAAGAGACCCAGTACTTC.

This clone was found a few times. V and J are TRBV18 and TRBJ1-1; 8 nucleotides align to TRBD1. With V trimmed by 3 bases and J by 1 base, 1 base remained unmatched. The germline V gene has CDR1 KGHSH and CDR2 LQKENI. This CDR3 has 14 amino acids. The chain's CDR3 is CASSPTGANTEAFF. The DNA for the CDR3 is TGTGCCAGCTCACCGACAGGGGCGAACACTGAAGCTTTCTTT.

The J gene is TRBJ1-1, the V gene TRBV9; 8 bases are shared with TRBD1. The CDR3 runs 15 residues. Looked up from germline, CDR1 is SGDLS and CDR2 is YYNGEE. The J segment lost 1 base and the V segment lost 3 bases, leaving 5 bases of the junction unmatched. CDR3 nucleotide sequence: TGTGCCAGCAGCGGGACAGGGAGCGAGAACACTGAAGCTTTCTTT. Translating it yields CASSGTGSENTEAFF. The full variable domain, its missing parts supplied by reference TRBV9 and TRBJ1-1, is DSGVTQTPKHLITATGQRVTLRCSPRSGDLSVYWYQQSLDQGLQFLIQYYNGEERAKGNILERFSAQQFPDLHSELNLSSLELGDSALYFCASSGTGSENTEAFFGQGTRLTVV.

This clone has only one observation. The rearrangement uses TRBV10-2 and TRBJ2-1, with D hard to call. There are 17 residues in the CDR3. Per the germline V gene, CDR1 is WSHSY and CDR2 is SAAADI. The V and J ends lost 4 bases and 3 bases respectively, with 19 bases between them. Here the CDR3 DNA reads TGCGCCAGCAGTGTGCGCCGTCGGCAAGACATCTACAATGAGCAGTTCTTC. Amino acid sequence: CASSVRRRQDIYNEQFF.

The chain couples TRBV29-1 to TRBJ2-2, with D tentatively TRBD1 (6 bases). V lost 7 bases and J lost 3, with 9 bases in between. The CDR3 is 12 residues long. CDR1 is SQVTM, CDR2 ANQGSEA, per germline. The CDR3 loop is CSAGQYTGELFF. DNA of the CDR3: TGCAGCGCCGGACAGTACACCGGGGAGCTGTTTTTT.

This chain links TRBV7-6 with TRBJ2-5; 12 nucleotides line up with TRBD2. Per the germline V gene, CDR1 is SGHVS and CDR2 is FNYEAQ. The CDR3 spans 15 residues. Germline trimming cut 4 bases from V and 2 bases from J; bases unmatched to any gene: 2. For the CDR3, the DNA is TGTGCCAGCAGCTGGACTAGCGGGAAACAAGAGACCCAGTACTTC. Translated: CASSWTSGKQETQYF.